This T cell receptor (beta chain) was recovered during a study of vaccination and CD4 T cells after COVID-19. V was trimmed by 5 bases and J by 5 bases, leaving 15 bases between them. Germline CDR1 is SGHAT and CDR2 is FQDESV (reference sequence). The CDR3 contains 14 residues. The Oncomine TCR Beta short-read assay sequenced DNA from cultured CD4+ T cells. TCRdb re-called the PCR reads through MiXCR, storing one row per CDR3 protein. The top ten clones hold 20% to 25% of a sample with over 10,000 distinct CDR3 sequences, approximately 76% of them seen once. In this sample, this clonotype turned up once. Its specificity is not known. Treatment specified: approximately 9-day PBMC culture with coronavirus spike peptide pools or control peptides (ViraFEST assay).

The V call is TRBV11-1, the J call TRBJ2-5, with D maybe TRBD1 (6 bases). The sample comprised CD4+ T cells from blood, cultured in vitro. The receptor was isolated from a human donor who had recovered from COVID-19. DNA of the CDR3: TGTGCCAGCAGCCCCGGCAGGGGTTGGGAGACCCAGTACTTC. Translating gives CASSPGRGWETQYF. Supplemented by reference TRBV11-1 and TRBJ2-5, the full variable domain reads EAEVAQSPRYKITEKSQAVAFWCDPISGHATLYWYRQILGQGPELLVQFQDESVVDDSQLPKDRFSAERLKGVDSTLKIQPAELGDSAMYLCASSPGRGWETQYFGPGTRLLVL.